This TCR beta chain is from a study of blood T cell repertoires in COVID-19. For the study at large: Collection of acute and convalescent COVID-19 samples took place in the United States, Italy and Spain.

The table lists this clone with a few counts. The protocol was immunoSEQ multiplex PCR, while the TCRdb copy is restricted to in-frame clones and leaves out a portion. Of about 150,000 clones in the sample, about four fifths were seen once. The study assigned cohorts using participant-reported clinical history. Recovered participants had two consecutive negative NP/OP PCR tests, healthcare professional clearance, or symptom resolution. In germline, CDR1 is LGHDT, CDR2 YNNKEL (reference sequence). Trimming pared 4 bases from V and 1 base from J, leaving 13 bases between. CDR3 length: 15 residues. What was sequenced was PBMCs or T cells enriched from blood (not recorded which). The source of this sequence is a man in his forties or fifties who had recovered from COVID-19. The gene calls are TRBV3-1 (or the pseudogene TRBV3-2) and TRBJ1-1, with D perhaps matching TRBD1 (5 bases). The CDR3 DNA reads TGTGCCAGCAGCCGGGCAGGTGGGGCGAACACTGAAGCTTTCTTT. It encodes CASSRAGGANTEAFF.